Described below is a single T cell receptor (beta chain) sequence and its context. The antigen is not known. V trimming: 2 bases; J trimming: 7 bases; junction bases outside the gene matches: 3. Germline CDR1 is SGHKS and CDR2 is YYEKEE (reference sequence). This CDR3 region has 14 residues. The sample belongs to a study of T cell responses to AZD1222 COVID-19 vaccine. TCRdb's table, derived via immunoSEQ multiplex PCR, lists solely in-frame clones and lacks some. Of roughly 180,000 clones in the sample, about 91% were seen once. Findings of the study overall: Unmutated regions of variants are reportedly targeted by nearly half of spike-specific TCRs.

The chain joins TRBV5-5 to TRBJ1-4, with 9 bases identical to TRBD1. This receptor was taken from an adult who received the AZD1222 COVID-19 vaccine. The input for sequencing was peripheral blood, taken 28 days after the second AZD1222 dose. CDR3 in amino acids: CASSFGTGSEKLFF. Here the CDR3 DNA reads TGTGCCAGCAGCTTTGGGACAGGGAGTGAAAAACTGTTTTTT.